Sequencing of this T cell receptor beta chain was carried out in a study of blood T cell repertoires in COVID-19. Whole-study context: PBMCs, B-cell-depleted T cells, or T cells provided the cDNA or gDNA that made up the material.

How the authors handled the data: Amplifying reference gene primers gave estimates of nucleated cell counts. Generated by immunoSEQ multiplex PCR, the TCRdb table keeps only in-frame clones and is missing some. Clone size and V and J calls were adopted from that table, with D and trimming inferred from the DNA. The table includes about 80,000 clones, 82% detected once. The CDR3 extends over 15 amino acids. Trimming cost V 1 base and J 5 bases, with 10 bases left between them. Germline V gene sequence: CDR1 SGHKS, CDR2 YYEKEE (reference sequence). This chain joins TRBV5-5 and TRBJ1-6; D is possibly TRBD1 (6 bases). Sequencing was carried out using peripheral blood. The receptor's source is an elderly man with acute or convalescent COVID-19. CDR3 loop: CASSLHGQNNSPLHF. CDR3 DNA sequence: TGTGCCAGCAGCTTGCATGGACAGAATAATTCACCCCTCCACTTT.